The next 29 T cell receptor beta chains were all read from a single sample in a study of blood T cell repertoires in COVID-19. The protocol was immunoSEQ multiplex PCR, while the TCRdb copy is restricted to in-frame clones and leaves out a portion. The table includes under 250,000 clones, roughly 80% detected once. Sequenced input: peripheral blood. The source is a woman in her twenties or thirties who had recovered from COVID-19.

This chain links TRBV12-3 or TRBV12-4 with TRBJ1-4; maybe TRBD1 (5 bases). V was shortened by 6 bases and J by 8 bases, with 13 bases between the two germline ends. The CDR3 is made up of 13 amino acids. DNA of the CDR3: TGTGCCAGCAGCCCAGGGAGGATAGAAAAACTGTTTTTT. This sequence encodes CASSPGRIEKLFF.

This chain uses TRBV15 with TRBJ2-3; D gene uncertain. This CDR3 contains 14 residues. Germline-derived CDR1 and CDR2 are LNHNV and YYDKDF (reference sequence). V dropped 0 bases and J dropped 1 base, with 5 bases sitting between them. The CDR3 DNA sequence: TGTGCCACCAGCAGAGAAGGAGGCACAGATACGCAGTATTTT. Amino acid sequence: CATSREGGTDTQYF. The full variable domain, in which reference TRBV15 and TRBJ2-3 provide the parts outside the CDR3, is DAMVIQNPRYQVTQFGKPVTLSCSQTLNHNVMYWYQQKSSQAPKLLFHYYDKDFNNEADTPDNFQSRRPNTSFCFLDIRSPGLGDTAMYLCATSREGGTDTQYFGPGTRLTVL.

The CDR3 DNA follows: TGTGCCAGCAGCTCACCGGGACAGGGGGTATCACCCCTCCACTTT. This codes for CASSSPGQGVSPLHF. The chain couples TRBV9 to TRBJ1-6; 11 nucleotides agree with TRBD1. The CDR3 covers 15 residues. V gave up 4 bases and J gave up 10 bases; unmatched junction bases: 7. Per germline, CDR1 SGDLS and CDR2 YYNGEE.

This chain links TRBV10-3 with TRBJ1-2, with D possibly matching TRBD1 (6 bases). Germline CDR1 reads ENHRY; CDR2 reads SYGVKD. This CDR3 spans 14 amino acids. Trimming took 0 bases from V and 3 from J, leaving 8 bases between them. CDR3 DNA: TGTGCCATCAGTGAGTCAGGGGGAGACTATGGCTACACCTTC. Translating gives CAISESGGDYGYTF.

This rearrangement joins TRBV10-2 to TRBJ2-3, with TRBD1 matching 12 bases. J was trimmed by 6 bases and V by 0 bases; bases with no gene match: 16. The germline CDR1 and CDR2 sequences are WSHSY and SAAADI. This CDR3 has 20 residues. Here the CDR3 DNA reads TGCGCCAGCAGTGAGTCGATAGACGGGACAGGGGGCTATTTTGGGGATACGCAGTATTTT. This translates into CASSESIDGTGGYFGDTQYF.

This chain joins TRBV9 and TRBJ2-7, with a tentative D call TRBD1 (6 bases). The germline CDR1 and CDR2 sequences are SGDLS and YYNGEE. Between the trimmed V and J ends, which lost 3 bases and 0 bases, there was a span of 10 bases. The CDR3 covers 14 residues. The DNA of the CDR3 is TGTGCCAGCAGCGAGGACAGCAACTCCTACGAGCAGTACTTC. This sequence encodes CASSEDSNSYEQYF.

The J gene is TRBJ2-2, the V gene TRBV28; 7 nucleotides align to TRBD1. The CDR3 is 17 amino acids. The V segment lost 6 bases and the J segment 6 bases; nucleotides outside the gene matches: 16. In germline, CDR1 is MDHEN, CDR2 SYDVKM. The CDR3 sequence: CASSILGDRERAGELFF. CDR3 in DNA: TGTGCCAGCAGCATACTCGGTGACAGGGAAAGGGCCGGGGAGCTGTTTTTT.

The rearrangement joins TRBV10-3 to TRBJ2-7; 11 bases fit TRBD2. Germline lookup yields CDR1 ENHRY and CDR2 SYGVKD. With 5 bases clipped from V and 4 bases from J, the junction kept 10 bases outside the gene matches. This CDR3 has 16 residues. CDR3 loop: CAISKGTSGRKYEQYF. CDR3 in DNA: TGTGCCATCAGTAAAGGAACTAGCGGGAGAAAATACGAGCAGTACTTC.

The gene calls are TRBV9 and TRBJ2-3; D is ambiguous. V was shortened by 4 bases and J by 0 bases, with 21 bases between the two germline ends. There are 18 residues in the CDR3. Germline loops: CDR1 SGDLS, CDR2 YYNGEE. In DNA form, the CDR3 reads TGTGCCAGCAGCCCCAGAGAGGTCCTCTATTCTAGCACAGATACGCAGTATTTT. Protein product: CASSPREVLYSSTDTQYF.

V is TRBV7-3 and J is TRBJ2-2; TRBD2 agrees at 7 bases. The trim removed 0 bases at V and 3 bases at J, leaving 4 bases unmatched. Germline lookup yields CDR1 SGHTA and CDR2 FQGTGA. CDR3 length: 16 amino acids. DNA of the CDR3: TGTGCCAGCAGCTTAACTGGCGGGAGAGACACCGGGGAGCTGTTTTTT. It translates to CASSLTGGRDTGELFF.

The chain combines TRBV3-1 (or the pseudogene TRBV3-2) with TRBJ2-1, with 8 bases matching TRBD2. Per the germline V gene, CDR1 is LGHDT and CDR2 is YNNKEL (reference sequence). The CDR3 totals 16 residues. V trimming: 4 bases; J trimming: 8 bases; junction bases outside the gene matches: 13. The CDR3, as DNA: TGTGCCAGCAGCCCTAGGCATGGACTAGCAGCCCATGAGCAGTTCTTC. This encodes CASSPRHGLAAHEQFF.

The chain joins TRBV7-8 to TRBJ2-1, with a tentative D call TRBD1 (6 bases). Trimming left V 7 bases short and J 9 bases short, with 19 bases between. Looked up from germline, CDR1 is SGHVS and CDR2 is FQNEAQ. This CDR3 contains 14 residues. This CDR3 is CASTPLRDKGEQFF. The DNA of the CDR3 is TGTGCCAGCACCCCACTTAGGGACAAAGGTGAGCAGTTCTTC.

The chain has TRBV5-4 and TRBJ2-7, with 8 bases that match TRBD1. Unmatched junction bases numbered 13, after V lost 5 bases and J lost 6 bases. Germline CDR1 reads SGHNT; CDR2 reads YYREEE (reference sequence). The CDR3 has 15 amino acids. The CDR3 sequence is CASSHPGTGGGEQYF. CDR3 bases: TGTGCCAGCAGTCACCCTGGTACAGGGGGAGGCGAGCAGTACTTC.

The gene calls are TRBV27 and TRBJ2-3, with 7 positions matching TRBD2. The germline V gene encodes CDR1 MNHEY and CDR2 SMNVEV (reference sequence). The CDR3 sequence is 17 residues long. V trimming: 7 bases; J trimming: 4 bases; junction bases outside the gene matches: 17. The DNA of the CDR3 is TGTGCCAGCAACTCCCGTGTGGGCGGGAGTATCCCAGATACGCAGTATTTT. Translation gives CASNSRVGGSIPDTQYF.

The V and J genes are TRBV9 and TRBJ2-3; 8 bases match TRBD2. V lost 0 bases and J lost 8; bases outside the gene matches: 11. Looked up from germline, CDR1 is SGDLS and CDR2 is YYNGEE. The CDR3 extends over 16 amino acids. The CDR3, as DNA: TGTGCCAGCAGCGTAGTAGGACTAGCATCTCAAGTTACGCAGTATTTT. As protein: CASSVVGLASQVTQYF.

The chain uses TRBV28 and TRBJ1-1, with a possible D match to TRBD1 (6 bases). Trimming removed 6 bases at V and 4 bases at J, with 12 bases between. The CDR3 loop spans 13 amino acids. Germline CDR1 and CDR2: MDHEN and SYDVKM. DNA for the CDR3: TGTGCCAGCAGCAGAACAGGGTCCACTGAAGCTTTCTTT. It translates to CASSRTGSTEAFF.

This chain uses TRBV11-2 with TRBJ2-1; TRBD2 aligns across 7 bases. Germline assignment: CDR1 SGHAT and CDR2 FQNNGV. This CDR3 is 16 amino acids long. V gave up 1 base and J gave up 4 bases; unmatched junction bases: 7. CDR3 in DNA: TGTGCCAGCAGCTTAGTCTTTGCGGGAGATTACAATGAGCAGTTCTTC. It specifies CASSLVFAGDYNEQFF.

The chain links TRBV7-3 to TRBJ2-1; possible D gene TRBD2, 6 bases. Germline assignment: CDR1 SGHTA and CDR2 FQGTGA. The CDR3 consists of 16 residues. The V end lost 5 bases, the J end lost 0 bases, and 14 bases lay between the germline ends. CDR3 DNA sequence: TGTGCCAGCAGCCCCGGAGGGCGAAGCTCCTACAATGAGCAGTTCTTC. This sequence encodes CASSPGGRSSYNEQFF.

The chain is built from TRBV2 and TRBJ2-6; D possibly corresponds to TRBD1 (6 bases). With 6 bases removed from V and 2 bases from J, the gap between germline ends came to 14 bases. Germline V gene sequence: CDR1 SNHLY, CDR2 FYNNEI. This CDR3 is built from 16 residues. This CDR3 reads CASRLTGTPGANVLTF. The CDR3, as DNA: TGTGCCAGCAGGCTTACAGGGACCCCTGGGGCCAACGTCCTGACTTTC.

CDR3: CATQDRGSREQYF. DNA for the CDR3: TGCGCCACCCAGGACAGGGGTTCTCGGGAGCAGTACTTC. V usage is TRBV10-1 and J usage is TRBJ2-7; TRBD1 aligns across 9 bases. Germline V gene sequence: CDR1 WNHNN, CDR2 SYGVQD (reference sequence). Trimming took 10 bases from V and 7 from J; bases not matched to a gene: 11. The CDR3 runs to 13 residues.

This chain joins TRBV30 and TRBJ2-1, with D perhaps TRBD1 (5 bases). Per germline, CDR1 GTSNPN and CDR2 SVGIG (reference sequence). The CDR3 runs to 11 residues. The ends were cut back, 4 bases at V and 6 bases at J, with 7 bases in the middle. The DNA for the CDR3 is TGTGCCTGGACTAGGGGCAATGAGCAGTTCTTC. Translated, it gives CAWTRGNEQFF.

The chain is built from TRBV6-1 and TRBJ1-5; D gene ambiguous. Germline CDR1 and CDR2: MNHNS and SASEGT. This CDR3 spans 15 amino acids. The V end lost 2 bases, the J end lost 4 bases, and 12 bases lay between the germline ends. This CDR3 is CASSEHLWRNQPQHF. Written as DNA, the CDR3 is TGTGCCAGCAGTGAACATCTCTGGAGAAATCAGCCCCAGCATTTT.

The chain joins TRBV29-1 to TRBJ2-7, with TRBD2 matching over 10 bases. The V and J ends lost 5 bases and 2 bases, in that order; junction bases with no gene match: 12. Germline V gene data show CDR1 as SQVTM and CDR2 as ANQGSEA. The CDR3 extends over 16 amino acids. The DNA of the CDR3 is TGCAGCGTTTTCTTGACTAGCGGGCTCACCCCCTACGAGCAGTACTTC. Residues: CSVFLTSGLTPYEQYF.

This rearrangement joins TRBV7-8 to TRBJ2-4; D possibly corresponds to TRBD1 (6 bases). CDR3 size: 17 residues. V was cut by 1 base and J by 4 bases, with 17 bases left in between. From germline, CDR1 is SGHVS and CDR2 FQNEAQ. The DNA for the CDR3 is TGTGCCAGCAGCTTAGAATGGTCAGGACAGACGAAAAACATTCAGTACTTC. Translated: CASSLEWSGQTKNIQYF.

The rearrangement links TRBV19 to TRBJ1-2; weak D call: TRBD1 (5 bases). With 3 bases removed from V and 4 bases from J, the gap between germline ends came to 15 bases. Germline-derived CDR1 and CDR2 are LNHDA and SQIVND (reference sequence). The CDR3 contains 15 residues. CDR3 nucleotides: TGTGCCAGTAGTATTAATAGCGGGACGAGCTATGGCTACACCTTC. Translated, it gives CASSINSGTSYGYTF.

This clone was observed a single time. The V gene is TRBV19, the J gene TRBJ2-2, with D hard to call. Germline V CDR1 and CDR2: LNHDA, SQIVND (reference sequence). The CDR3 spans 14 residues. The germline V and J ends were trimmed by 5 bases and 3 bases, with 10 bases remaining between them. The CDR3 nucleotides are TGTGCCAGTAGTTCCGGGTCTGACACCGGGGAGCTGTTTTTT. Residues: CASSSGSDTGELFF. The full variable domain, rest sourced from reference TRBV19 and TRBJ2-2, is DGGITQSPKYLFRKEGQNVTLSCEQNLNHDAMYWYRQDPGQGLRLIYYSQIVNDFQKGDIAEGYSVSREKKESFPLTVTSAQKNPTAFYLCASSSGSDTGELFFGEGSRLTVL.

The CDR3 protein is CASSFQGEETQYF. The CDR3 coding sequence is TGTGCCAGCAGCTTCCAGGGGGAAGAGACCCAGTACTTC. This chain joins TRBV5-4 and TRBJ2-5; TRBD1 matches at 7 bases. Looked up from germline, CDR1 is SGHNT and CDR2 is YYREEE (reference sequence). The trim removed 2 bases at V and 3 bases at J, leaving 1 base unmatched. The CDR3 length is 13 residues.

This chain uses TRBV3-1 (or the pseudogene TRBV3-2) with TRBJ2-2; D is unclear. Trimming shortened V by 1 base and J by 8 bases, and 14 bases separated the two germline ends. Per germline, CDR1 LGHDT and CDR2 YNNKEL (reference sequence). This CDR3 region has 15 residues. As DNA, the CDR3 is TGTGCCAGCAGCCAAGGGCCGCCAGGCCCTGGGGAGCTGTTTTTT. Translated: CASSQGPPGPGELFF.

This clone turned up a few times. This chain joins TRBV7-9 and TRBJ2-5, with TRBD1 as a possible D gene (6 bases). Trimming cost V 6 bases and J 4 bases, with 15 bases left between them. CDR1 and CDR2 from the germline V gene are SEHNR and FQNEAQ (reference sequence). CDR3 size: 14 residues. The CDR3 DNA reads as TGTGCCAGCAGGAAGACAGGACGAGGAGAGACCCAGTACTTC. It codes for CASRKTGRGETQYF.